In this sample, the clone carrying this TCR beta chain turned up a few times. This record belongs to a study of T-cell memory formation after mild COVID-19. V was clipped by 8 bases and J by 1 base, with 8 bases between them. The CDR3 runs to 12 residues. Germline V gene sequence: CDR1 SEHNR, CDR2 FQNEAQ (reference sequence). One entry per CDR3 protein, called by TCRdb with MiXCR from the 5' RACE reads. This table has some 48,000 distinct CDR3 sequences, roughly 12% appearing once. Sequenced input: PBMCs or a T cell subset sorted from them (not recorded which). The rearrangement uses TRBV7-9 and TRBJ1-1; D is unclear. The receptor's source is a man younger than 30 who had mild COVID-19 (a few samples of this study predate the infection). Cell type and time point are not known. The DNA for the CDR3 is TGTGCCAGCGGTACTCGGAACACTGAAGCTTTCTTT. The encoded protein is CASGTRNTEAFF. Filled out from reference TRBV7-9 and TRBJ1-1, the complete variable domain reads DTGVSQNPRHKITKRGQNVTFRCDPISEHNRLYWYRQTLGQGPEFLTYFQNEAQLEKSRLLSDRFSAERPKGSFSTLEIQRTEQGDSAMYLCASGTRNTEAFFGQGTRLTVV.